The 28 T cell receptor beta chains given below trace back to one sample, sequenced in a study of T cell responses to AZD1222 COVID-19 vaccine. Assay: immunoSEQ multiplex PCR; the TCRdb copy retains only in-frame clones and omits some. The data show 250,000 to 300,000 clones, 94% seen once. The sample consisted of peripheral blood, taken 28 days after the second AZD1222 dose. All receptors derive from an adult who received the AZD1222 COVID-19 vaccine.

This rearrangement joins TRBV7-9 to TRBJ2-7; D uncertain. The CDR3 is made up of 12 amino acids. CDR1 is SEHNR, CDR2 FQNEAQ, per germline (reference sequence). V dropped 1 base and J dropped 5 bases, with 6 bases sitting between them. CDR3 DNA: TGTGCCAGCAGCTTAGTCGGAGACGAGCAGTACTTC. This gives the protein CASSLVGDEQYF.

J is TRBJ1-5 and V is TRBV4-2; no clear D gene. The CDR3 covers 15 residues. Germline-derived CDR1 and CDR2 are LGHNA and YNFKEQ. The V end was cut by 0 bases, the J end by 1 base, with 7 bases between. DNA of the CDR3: TGTGCCAGCAGCCAAGATATGGGGAGCAATCAGCCCCAGCATTTT. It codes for CASSQDMGSNQPQHF.

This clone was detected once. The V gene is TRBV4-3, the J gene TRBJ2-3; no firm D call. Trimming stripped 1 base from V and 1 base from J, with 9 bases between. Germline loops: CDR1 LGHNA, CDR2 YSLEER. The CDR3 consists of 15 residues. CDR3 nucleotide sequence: TGCGCCAGCAGCCAAGTAGAGTGGGGCACAGATACGCAGTATTTT. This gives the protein CASSQVEWGTDTQYF.

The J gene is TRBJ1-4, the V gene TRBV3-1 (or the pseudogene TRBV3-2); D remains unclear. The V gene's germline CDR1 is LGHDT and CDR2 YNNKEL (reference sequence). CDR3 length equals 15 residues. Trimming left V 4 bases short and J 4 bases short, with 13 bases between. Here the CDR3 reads CASSRTPVGNEKLFF. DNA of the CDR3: TGTGCCAGCAGCCGTACTCCAGTGGGTAATGAAAAACTGTTTTTT.

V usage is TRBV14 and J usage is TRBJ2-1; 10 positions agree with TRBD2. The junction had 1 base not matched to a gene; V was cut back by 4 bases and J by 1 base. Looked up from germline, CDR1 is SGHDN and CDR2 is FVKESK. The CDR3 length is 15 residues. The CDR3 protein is CASSLLAGSYNEQFF. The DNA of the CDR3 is TGTGCCAGCAGCCTACTAGCGGGGTCCTACAATGAGCAGTTCTTC.

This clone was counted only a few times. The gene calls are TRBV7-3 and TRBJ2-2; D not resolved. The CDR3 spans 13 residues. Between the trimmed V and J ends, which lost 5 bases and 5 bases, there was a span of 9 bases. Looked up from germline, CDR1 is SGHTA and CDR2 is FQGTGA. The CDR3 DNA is TGTGCCAGCAGCCTATACGAGACCGGGGAGCTGTTTTTT. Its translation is CASSLYETGELFF.

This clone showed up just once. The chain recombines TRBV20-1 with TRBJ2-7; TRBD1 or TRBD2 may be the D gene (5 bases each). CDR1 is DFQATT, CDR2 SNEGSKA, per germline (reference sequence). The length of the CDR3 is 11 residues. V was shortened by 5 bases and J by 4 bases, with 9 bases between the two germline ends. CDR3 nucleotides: TGCAGTGCTCGGGGCAAATACGAGCAGTACTTC. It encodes CSARGKYEQYF.

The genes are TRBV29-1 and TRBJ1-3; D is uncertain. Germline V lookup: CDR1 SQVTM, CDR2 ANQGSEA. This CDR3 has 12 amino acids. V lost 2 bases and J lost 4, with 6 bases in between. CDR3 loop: CSVENRGNTIYF. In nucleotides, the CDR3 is TGCAGCGTTGAAAACCGGGGAAACACCATATATTTT.

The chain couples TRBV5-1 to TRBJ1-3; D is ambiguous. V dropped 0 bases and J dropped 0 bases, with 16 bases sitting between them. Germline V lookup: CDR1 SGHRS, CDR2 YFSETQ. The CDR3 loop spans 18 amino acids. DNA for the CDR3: TGCGCCAGCAGCTTGGGATTTCAGGCAGGACTCTCTGGAAACACCATATATTTT. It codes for CASSLGFQAGLSGNTIYF. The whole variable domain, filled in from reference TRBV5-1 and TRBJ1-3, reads KAGVTQTPRYLIKTRGQQVTLSCSPISGHRSVSWYQQTPGQGLQFLFEYFSETQRNKGNFPGRFSGRQFSNSRSEMNVSTLELGDSALYLCASSLGFQAGLSGNTIYFGEGSWLTVV.

CDR3 sequence reads: CATSRDQGDQPQHF. DNA of the CDR3: TGTGCCACCAGCAGAGATCAGGGGGATCAGCCCCAGCATTTT. The rearrangement joins TRBV15 to TRBJ1-5; 7 nucleotides match TRBD1. This CDR3 comprises 14 residues. Trimming took 0 bases from V and 5 from J; bases not matched to a gene: 1. Germline V gene data show CDR1 as LNHNV and CDR2 as YYDKDF (reference sequence).

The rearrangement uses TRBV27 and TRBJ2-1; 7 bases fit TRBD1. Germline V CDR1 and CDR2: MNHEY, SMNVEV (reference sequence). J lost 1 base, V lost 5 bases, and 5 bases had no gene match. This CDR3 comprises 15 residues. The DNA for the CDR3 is TGTGCCAGCAGTCTCGACAGGGCGTCCTACAATGAGCAGTTCTTC. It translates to CASSLDRASYNEQFF.

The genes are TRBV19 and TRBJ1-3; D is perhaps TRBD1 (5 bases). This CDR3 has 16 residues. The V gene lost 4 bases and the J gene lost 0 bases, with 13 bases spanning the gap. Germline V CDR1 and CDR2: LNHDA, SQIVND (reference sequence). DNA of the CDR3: TGTGCCAGTAGTAGAGGACAAATTTCCTCTGGAAACACCATATATTTT. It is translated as CASSRGQISSGNTIYF.

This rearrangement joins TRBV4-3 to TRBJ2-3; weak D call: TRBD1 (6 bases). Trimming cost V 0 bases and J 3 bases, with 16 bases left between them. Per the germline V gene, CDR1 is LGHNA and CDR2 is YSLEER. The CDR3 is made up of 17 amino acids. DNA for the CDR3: TGCGCCAGCAGCCAAGAAGGGGCAGGGGTTGGTACAGATACGCAGTATTTT. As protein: CASSQEGAGVGTDTQYF.

DNA of the CDR3: TGTGCCAGCAGCGAGGCGGGGACCGGGGAGCTGTTTTTT. Residues: CASSEAGTGELFF. The chain has TRBV9 and TRBJ2-2; D might be TRBD2 (6 bases). This CDR3 has 13 residues. In germline, CDR1 is SGDLS, CDR2 YYNGEE. The V end lost 3 bases, the J end lost 5 bases, and 8 bases lay between the germline ends.

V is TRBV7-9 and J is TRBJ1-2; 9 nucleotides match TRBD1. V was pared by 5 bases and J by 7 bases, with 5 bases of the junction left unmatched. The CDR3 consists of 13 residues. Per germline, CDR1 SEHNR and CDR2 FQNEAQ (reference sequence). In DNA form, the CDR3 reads TGTGCCAGCAGCCCGGGACAGGGAATTGGCTACACCTTC. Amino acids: CASSPGQGIGYTF.

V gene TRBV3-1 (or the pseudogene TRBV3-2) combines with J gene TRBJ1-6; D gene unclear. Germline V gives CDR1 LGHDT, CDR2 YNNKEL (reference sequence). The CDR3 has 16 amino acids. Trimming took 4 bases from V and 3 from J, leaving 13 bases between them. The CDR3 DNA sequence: TGTGCCAGCAGCCCGTCGGGTTTGTTCTATAATTCACCCCTCCACTTT. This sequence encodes CASSPSGLFYNSPLHF.

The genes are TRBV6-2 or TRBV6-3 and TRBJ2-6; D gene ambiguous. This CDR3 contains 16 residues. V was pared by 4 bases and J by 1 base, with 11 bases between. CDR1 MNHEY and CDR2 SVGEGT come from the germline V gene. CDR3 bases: TGTGCCAGCAGTTGGGGTTCACTTTCTGGGGCCAACGTCCTGACTTTC. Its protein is CASSWGSLSGANVLTF.

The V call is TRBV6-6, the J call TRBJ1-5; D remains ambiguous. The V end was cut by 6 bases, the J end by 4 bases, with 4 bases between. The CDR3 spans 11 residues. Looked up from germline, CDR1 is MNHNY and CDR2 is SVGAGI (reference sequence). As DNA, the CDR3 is TGTGCCAGCAGGGGGAATCAGCCCCAGCATTTT. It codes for CASRGNQPQHF.

The CDR3 reads CASSEEAAEYNYGYTF. In DNA, the CDR3 is TGTGCCAGCAGTGAAGAGGCAGCAGAATATAACTATGGCTACACCTTC. The rearrangement links TRBV2 to TRBJ1-2; D uncertain. Trimming left V 1 base short and J 1 base short, with 13 bases between. Germline-derived CDR1 and CDR2 are SNHLY and FYNNEI. The CDR3 extends over 16 amino acids.

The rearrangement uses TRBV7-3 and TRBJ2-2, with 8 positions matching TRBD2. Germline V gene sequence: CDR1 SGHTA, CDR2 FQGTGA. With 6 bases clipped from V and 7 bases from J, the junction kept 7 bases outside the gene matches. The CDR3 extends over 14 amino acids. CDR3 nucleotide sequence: TGTGCCAGCAGACCCTCCGGGACTAGCGGGGAGCTGTTTTTT. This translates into CASRPSGTSGELFF.

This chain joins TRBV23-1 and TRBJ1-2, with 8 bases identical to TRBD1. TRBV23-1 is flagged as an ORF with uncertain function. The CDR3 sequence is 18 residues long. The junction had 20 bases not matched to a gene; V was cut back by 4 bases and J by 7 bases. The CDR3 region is CASSPLLSVGTGGSGYTF. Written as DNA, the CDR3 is TGCGCCAGCAGTCCCCTCCTGTCCGTGGGGACAGGTGGAAGTGGCTACACCTTC.

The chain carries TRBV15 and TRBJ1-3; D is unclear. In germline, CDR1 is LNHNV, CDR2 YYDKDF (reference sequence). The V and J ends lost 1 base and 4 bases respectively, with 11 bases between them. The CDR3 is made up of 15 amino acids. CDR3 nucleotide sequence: TGTGCCACCAGCAGAGGAGAGTATGCGGGAAACACCATATATTTT. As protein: CATSRGEYAGNTIYF.

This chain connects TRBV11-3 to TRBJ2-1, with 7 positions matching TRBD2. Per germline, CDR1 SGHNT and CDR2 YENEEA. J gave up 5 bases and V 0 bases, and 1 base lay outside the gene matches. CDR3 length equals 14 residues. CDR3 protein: CASSLELADNEQFF. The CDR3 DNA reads TGTGCCAGCAGCTTAGAGCTAGCGGACAATGAGCAGTTCTTC.

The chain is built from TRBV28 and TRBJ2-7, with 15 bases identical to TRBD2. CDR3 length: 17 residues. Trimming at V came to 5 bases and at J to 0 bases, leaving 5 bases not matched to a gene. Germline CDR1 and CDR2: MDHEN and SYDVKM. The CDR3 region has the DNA TGTGCCAGCAGTCCCGGGACTAGCGGGAGGCCCTCCTACGAGCAGTACTTC. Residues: CASSPGTSGRPSYEQYF.

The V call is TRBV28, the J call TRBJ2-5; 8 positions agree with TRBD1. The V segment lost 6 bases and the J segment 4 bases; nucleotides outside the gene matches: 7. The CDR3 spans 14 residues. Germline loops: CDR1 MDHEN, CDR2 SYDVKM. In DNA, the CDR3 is TGTGCCAGCAGCCACGGACAGGGCCCAGAGACCCAGTACTTC. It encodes CASSHGQGPETQYF.

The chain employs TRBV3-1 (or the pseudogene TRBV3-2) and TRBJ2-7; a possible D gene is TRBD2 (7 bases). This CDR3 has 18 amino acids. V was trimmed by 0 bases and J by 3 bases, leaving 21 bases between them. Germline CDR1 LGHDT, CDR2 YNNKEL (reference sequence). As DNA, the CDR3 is TGTGCCAGCAGCCAAGATCCGCGGGTTGGGGGGGGCGGCTACGAGCAGTACTTC. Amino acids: CASSQDPRVGGGGYEQYF.

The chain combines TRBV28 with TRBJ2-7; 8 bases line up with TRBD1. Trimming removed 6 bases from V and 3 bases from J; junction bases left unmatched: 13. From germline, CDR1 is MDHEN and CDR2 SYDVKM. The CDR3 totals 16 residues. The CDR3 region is CASSKLFDRGFYEQYF. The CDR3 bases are TGTGCCAGCAGCAAGCTCTTCGACAGGGGTTTCTACGAGCAGTACTTC.

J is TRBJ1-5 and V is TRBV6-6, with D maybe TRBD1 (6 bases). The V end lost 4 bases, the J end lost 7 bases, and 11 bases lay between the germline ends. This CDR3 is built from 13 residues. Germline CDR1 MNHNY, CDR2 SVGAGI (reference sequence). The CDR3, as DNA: TGTGCCAGCAGTTCCCAGGGGTGGCAGCCCCAGCATTTT. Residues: CASSSQGWQPQHF.